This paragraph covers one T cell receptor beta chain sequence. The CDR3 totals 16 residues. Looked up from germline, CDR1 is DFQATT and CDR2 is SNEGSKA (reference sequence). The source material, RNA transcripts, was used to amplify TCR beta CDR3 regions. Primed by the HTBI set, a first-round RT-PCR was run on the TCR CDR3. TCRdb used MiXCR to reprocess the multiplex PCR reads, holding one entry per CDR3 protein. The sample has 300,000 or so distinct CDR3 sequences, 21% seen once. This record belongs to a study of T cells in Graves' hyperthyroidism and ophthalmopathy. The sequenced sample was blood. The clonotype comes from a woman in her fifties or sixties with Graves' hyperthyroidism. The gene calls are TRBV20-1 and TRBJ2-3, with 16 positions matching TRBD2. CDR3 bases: TGCAGCGGGGGACTAGCGGGAGGGCTTAGCACAGATACGCAGTATTTT. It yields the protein CSGGLAGGLSTDTQYF.